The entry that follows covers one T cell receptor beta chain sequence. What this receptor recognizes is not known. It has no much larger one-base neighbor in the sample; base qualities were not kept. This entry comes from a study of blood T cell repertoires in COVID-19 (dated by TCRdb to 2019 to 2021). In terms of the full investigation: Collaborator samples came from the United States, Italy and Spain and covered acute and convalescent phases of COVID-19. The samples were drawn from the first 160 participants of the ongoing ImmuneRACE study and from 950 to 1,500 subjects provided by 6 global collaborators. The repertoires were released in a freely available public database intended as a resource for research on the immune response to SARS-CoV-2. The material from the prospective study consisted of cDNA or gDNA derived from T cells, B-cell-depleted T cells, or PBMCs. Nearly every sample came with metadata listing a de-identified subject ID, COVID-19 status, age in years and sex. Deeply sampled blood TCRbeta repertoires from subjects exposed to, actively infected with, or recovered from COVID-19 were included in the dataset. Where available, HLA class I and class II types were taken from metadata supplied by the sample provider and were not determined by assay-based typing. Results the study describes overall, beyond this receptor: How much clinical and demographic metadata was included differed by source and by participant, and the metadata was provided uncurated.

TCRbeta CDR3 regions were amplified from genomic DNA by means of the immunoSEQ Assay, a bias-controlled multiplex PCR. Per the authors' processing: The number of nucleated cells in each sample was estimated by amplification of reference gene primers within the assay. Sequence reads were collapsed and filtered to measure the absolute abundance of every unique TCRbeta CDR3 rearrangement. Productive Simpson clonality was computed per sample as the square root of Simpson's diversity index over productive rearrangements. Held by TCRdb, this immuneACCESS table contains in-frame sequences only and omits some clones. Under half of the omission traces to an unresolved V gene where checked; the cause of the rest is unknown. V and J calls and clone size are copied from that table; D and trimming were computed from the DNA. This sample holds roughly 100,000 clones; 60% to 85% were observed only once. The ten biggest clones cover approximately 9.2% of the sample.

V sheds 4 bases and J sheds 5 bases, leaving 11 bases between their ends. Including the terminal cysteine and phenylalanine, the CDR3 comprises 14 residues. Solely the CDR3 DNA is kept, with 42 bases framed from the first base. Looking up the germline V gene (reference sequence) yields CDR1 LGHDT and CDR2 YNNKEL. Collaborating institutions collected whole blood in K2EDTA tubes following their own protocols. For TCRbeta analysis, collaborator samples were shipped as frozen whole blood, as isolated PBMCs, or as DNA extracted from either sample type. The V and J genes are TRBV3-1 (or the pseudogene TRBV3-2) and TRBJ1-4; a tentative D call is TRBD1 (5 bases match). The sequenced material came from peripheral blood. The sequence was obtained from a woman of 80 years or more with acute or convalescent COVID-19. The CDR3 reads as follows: CASSPPRQNEKLFF. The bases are TGTGCCAGCAGCCCGCCGAGACAGAATGAAAAACTGTTTTTT.